The next 18 T cell receptor beta chains were all read from a single sample in a study of T cell changes during pregnancy in multiple sclerosis. Sequenced by immunoSEQ multiplex PCR; TCRdb stores in-frame clones only, minus some. The sample carries just under 20,000 clones, roughly 89% recorded once. The starting material was CD8+ T cells from peripheral blood mononuclear cells, obtained in the third trimester of pregnancy. The receptors shown here come from a female donor in good health, enrolled as a control in a pregnancy study.

The chain couples TRBV19 to TRBJ2-7; the match to TRBD1 covers 8 bases. There are 16 residues in the CDR3. The germline V gene encodes CDR1 LNHDA and CDR2 SQIVND (reference sequence). Trimming removed 5 bases from V and 7 bases from J; junction bases left unmatched: 16. The CDR3: CASSFGSETGAWEQYF. CDR3 in DNA: TGTGCCAGTAGTTTTGGTTCCGAGACAGGGGCCTGGGAGCAGTACTTC.

The CDR3 sequence is CASSSARDSYNSPLHF. CDR3 DNA sequence: TGTGCCAGCAGTTCGGCCCGGGACAGCTATAATTCACCCCTCCACTTT. This sequence joins TRBV28 and TRBJ1-6, with 7 bases fitting TRBD1. Germline CDR1 and CDR2: MDHEN and SYDVKM. The trim removed 4 bases at V and 3 bases at J, leaving 6 bases unmatched. The CDR3 is made up of 16 amino acids. Drawing the rest from reference TRBV28 and TRBJ1-6, the complete variable domain is DVKVTQSSRYLVKRTGEKVFLECVQDMDHENMFWYRQDPGLGLRLIYFSYDVKMKEKGDIPEGYSVSREKKERFSLILESASTNQTSMYLCASSSARDSYNSPLHFGNGTRLTVT.

The CDR3 DNA reads as TGCGCCAGCACGGGGGGGGCACTACGGGATACGCAGTATTTT. It specifies CASTGGALRDTQYF. This chain joins TRBV5-1 and TRBJ2-3, with 8 nucleotides matching TRBD2. Looked up from germline, CDR1 is SGHRS and CDR2 is YFSETQ. The CDR3 runs 14 residues. V was pared by 6 bases and J by 6 bases, with 9 bases of the junction left unmatched.

The chain combines TRBV11-1 with TRBJ2-7; TRBD2 aligns across 11 bases. The CDR3 is 15 amino acids. Losses at the gene ends were 5 bases for V and 3 bases for J; bases not matched to a gene: 6. Germline CDR1 reads SGHAT; CDR2 reads FQDESV (reference sequence). Here the CDR3 reads CASSASGTSGYEQYF. In DNA form, the CDR3 reads TGTGCCAGCAGCGCCTCCGGGACTAGCGGCTACGAGCAGTACTTC.

The chain links TRBV4-3 to TRBJ1-4; possibly TRBD1 for D (5 bases). CDR1 is LGHNA and CDR2 is YSLEER in the germline V gene. V gave up 0 bases and J gave up 11 bases, with 13 bases separating them. The CDR3 runs to 14 residues. The CDR3 nucleotides are TGCGCCAGCAGCCAAGATAGGGGCGACGGGAAACTGTTTTTT. Its translation: CASSQDRGDGKLFF.

J is TRBJ1-4 and V is TRBV28, with D tentatively TRBD1 (5 bases). CDR3 length: 15 residues. CDR1 and CDR2 from the germline V gene are MDHEN and SYDVKM. V was trimmed by 6 bases and J by 12 bases, leaving 23 bases between them. The CDR3 nucleotides are TGTGCCAGCAGGGGGCATTTCGAGTCTAGAGAAGAACTGTTTTTT. This translates into CASRGHFESREELFF.

The V call is TRBV5-5, the J call TRBJ2-3, with TRBD1 as a possible D gene (5 bases). Trimming cost V 2 bases and J 12 bases, with 19 bases left between them. Germline values: CDR1 SGHKS, CDR2 YYEKEE (reference sequence). This CDR3 has 14 residues. The CDR3 reads CASSLGVTPIHQYF. CDR3 coding DNA: TGTGCCAGCAGCTTAGGGGTGACGCCTATCCACCAGTATTTT. The variable domain in full, completed from reference TRBV5-5 and TRBJ2-3, reads DAGVTQSPTHLIKTRGQQVTLRCSPISGHKSVSWYQQVLGQGPQFIFQYYEKEERGRGNFPDRFSARQFPNYSSELNVNALLLGDSALYLCASSLGVTPIHQYFGPGTRLTVL.

The V call is TRBV4-3, the J call TRBJ2-2; D is possibly TRBD2 (7 bases). V was cut by 4 bases and J by 4 bases, with 16 bases left in between. In germline, CDR1 is LGHNA, CDR2 YSLEER. CDR3 length: 16 amino acids. CDR3 region: CASSPSRGAGTGELFF. DNA of the CDR3: TGCGCCAGCAGCCCGTCCCGGGGGGCTGGCACCGGGGAGCTGTTTTTT.

This chain links TRBV7-8 with TRBJ2-7, with 8 bases matching TRBD1. Germline CDR1 is SGHVS and CDR2 is FQNEAQ. The CDR3 contains 15 residues. Trimming took 5 bases from V and 6 from J; bases not matched to a gene: 12. The CDR3, as DNA: TGTGCCAGCAGCCGCCGGGACAGGCAATCTGGCGAGCAGTACTTC. This sequence encodes CASSRRDRQSGEQYF.

The rearrangement joins TRBV4-3 to TRBJ1-6, with unresolved D. CDR3 length: 16 residues. Germline CDR1 LGHNA, CDR2 YSLEER. Trimming cost V 3 bases and J 3 bases, with 12 bases left between them. The CDR3 nucleotides are TGCGCCAGCAGCCATATTAATTCAGACTATAATTCACCCCTCCACTTT. Translated: CASSHINSDYNSPLHF.

This clone was picked up one time. This chain connects TRBV28 to TRBJ2-2, with D perhaps TRBD1 (6 bases). This CDR3 spans 16 amino acids. Germline lookup yields CDR1 MDHEN and CDR2 SYDVKM. V gave up 1 base and J gave up 0 bases, with 9 bases separating them. In DNA form, the CDR3 reads TGTGCCAGCAGTTTATACTCAGGGGCGAACACCGGGGAGCTGTTTTTT. This sequence encodes CASSLYSGANTGELFF.

The chain has TRBV30 and TRBJ1-2; a possible D gene is TRBD1 (6 bases). Germline values: CDR1 GTSNPN, CDR2 SVGIG (reference sequence). Trimming took 0 bases from V and 7 from J, leaving 9 bases between them. This CDR3 region has 12 residues. The CDR3 DNA sequence: TGTGCCTGGAGTGTGGGGGCAGGTGGCTACACCTTC. Encoded protein: CAWSVGAGGYTF.

A single count supports this clone. The gene calls are TRBV19 and TRBJ1-1; D is unresolved. The germline V and J ends were trimmed by 10 bases and 1 base, with 10 bases remaining between them. The CDR3 extends over 12 amino acids. Per germline, CDR1 LNHDA and CDR2 SQIVND (reference sequence). The CDR3 sequence: CATSFRNTEAFF. CDR3 DNA: TGTGCCACCTCATTTAGGAACACTGAAGCTTTCTTT. Complete variable domain (other parts from reference TRBV19 and TRBJ1-1): DGGITQSPKYLFRKEGQNVTLSCEQNLNHDAMYWYRQDPGQGLRLIYYSQIVNDFQKGDIAEGYSVSREKKESFPLTVTSAQKNPTAFYLCATSFRNTEAFFGQGTRLTVV.

This chain joins TRBV4-1 and TRBJ1-2, with D unclear. Trimming cost V 4 bases and J 0 bases, with 6 bases left between them. CDR1 MGHRA and CDR2 YSYEKL come from the germline V gene. The CDR3 extends over 13 amino acids. This CDR3 reads CASSLSSNYGYTF. In DNA form, the CDR3 reads TGCGCCAGCAGCCTGTCTTCTAACTATGGCTACACCTTC.

The J gene is TRBJ1-5, the V gene TRBV7-9; D might be TRBD1 (5 bases). V dropped 5 bases and J dropped 6 bases, with 8 bases sitting between them. The CDR3 is made up of 12 amino acids. Germline assignment: CDR1 SEHNR and CDR2 FQNEAQ (reference sequence). DNA of the CDR3: TGTGCCAGCAGCCAGCAGGGTCAGCCCCAGCATTTT. It translates to CASSQQGQPQHF.

The V and J genes are TRBV9 and TRBJ1-2; D gene uncertain. The V gene lost 4 bases and the J gene lost 8 bases, with 12 bases spanning the gap. This CDR3 has 12 residues. The V gene's germline CDR1 is SGDLS and CDR2 YYNGEE. The CDR3 here is CASSLLTGGYTF. The CDR3, as DNA: TGTGCCAGCAGCCTCCTCACGGGGGGCTACACCTTC. Supplemented by reference TRBV9 and TRBJ1-2, the full variable domain reads DSGVTQTPKHLITATGQRVTLRCSPRSGDLSVYWYQQSLDQGLQFLIQYYNGEERAKGNILERFSAQQFPDLHSELNLSSLELGDSALYFCASSLLTGGYTFGSGTRLTVV.

This clone was counted only a few times. The chain links TRBV7-8 to TRBJ1-1; D ambiguous. The germline V and J ends were trimmed by 4 bases and 1 base, with 7 bases remaining between them. The CDR3 runs to 13 residues. Per germline, CDR1 SGHVS and CDR2 FQNEAQ. CDR3 amino acids: CASSSYQNTEAFF. DNA for the CDR3: TGTGCCAGCAGCTCCTACCAGAACACTGAAGCTTTCTTT. Full variable domain (remainder filled in from reference TRBV7-8 and TRBJ1-1): GAGVSQSPRYKVAKRGQDVALRCDPISGHVSLFWYQQALGQGPEFLTYFQNEAQLDKSGLPSDRFFAERPEGSVSTLKIQRTQQEDSAVYLCASSSYQNTEAFFGQGTRLTVV.

V usage is TRBV21-1 and J usage is TRBJ1-5. TRBV21-1 is a listed pseudogene. The CDR3 totals 15 residues. CDR3 DNA: TGTGCCAGCAGCGCACTAACCCATAGCAATCAGCCCCAGCATTTT. Protein: CASSALTHSNQPQHF.